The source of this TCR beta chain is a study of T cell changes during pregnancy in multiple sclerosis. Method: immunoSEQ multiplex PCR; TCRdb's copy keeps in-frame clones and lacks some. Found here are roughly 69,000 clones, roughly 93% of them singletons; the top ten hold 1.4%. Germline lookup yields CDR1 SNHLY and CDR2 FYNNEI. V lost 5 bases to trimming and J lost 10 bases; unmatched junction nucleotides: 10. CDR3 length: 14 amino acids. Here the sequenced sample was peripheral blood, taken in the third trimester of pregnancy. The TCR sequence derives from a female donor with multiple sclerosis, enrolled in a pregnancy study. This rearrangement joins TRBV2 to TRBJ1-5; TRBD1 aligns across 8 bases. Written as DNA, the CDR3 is TGTGCCAGCAGTCCCTCGACAGGGGTCGTCCCCCAGCATTTT. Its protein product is CASSPSTGVVPQHF.